The 20 T cell receptor beta chains below were found in one sample sequenced in a study of T cell repertoires in cytomegalovirus infection. One entry per CDR3 protein results from TCRdb running MiXCR on the reads. This sample has approximately 550,000 distinct CDR3 sequences, with approximately 15% found just once. Sequencing was performed on CD8+ T cells from PBMCs. The source is a human donor in good health (CMV status not recorded). Some clones in this sample may be carry-over from other donors' samples.

The sample holds many counts of this clonotype. The rearrangement links TRBV4-1 to TRBJ1-6; the D gene is possibly TRBD1 (5 bases). Trimming removed 2 bases at V and 5 bases at J, with 10 bases between. CDR3 length: 15 residues. CDR1 and CDR2 from the germline V gene are MGHRA and YSYEKL. The CDR3 protein is CASSQKTANNSPLHF. The CDR3 bases are TGCGCCAGCAGCCAAAAGACAGCTAATAATTCACCCCTCCACTTT.

The CDR3 protein is CASSQAIGQGSYEQYF. The CDR3 nucleotides are TGTGCCAGCAGCCAAGCAATCGGACAGGGATCCTACGAGCAGTACTTC. The rearrangement uses TRBV14 and TRBJ2-7; 8 nucleotides agree with TRBD1. After removal of 1 base from V and 1 base from J, the junction contained 6 bases not matched to a gene. CDR1 is SGHDN, CDR2 FVKESK, per germline. CDR3 length: 16 amino acids. Using reference TRBV14 and TRBJ2-7 for the parts outside the CDR3, the full variable domain is EAGVTQFPSHSVIEKGQTVTLRCDPISGHDNLYWYRRVMGKEIKFLLHFVKESKQDESGMPNNRFLAERTGGTYSTLKVQPAELEDSGVYFCASSQAIGQGSYEQYFGPGTRLTVT.

The table lists this clonotype with many counts. The chain recombines TRBV7-8 with TRBJ2-5; D is ambiguous. The ends were cut back, 7 bases at V and 3 bases at J, with 12 bases in the middle. The CDR3 length is 13 residues. Germline V CDR1 and CDR2: SGHVS, FQNEAQ. This chain's CDR3 is CASTPRREETQYF. The CDR3 DNA reads as TGTGCCAGCACCCCGAGAAGGGAAGAGACCCAGTACTTC.

CDR3 loop: CASSLVRTTQETQYF. CDR3 DNA: TGTGCCAGCAGCTTAGTGAGGACTACCCAAGAGACCCAGTACTTC. The chain links TRBV7-9 to TRBJ2-5, with D perhaps matching TRBD2 (6 bases). Germline V gene sequence: CDR1 SEHNR, CDR2 FQNEAQ (reference sequence). V dropped 1 base and J dropped 1 base, with 10 bases sitting between them. The CDR3 extends over 15 amino acids.

This clonotype was recorded at least ten times. This chain uses TRBV7-6 with TRBJ2-5, with no clear D. CDR3 length: 15 residues. V was pared by 5 bases and J by 0 bases, with 13 bases between. CDR1 is SGHVS, CDR2 FNYEAQ, per germline. CDR3 sequence: CASSPPTPYQETQYF. For the CDR3, the DNA is TGTGCCAGCAGCCCCCCCACACCGTACCAAGAGACCCAGTACTTC.

The sample holds many counts of this clonotype. This rearrangement joins TRBV19 to TRBJ2-1, with TRBD2 matching 11 bases. V was clipped by 5 bases and J by 10 bases; unmatched bases: 4. Germline V lookup: CDR1 LNHDA, CDR2 SQIVND (reference sequence). The CDR3 length is 13 residues. The CDR3: CASSPRTSGEQFF. The DNA of the CDR3 is TGTGCCAGTAGTCCCCGGACTAGCGGGGAGCAGTTCTTC.

This chain connects TRBV4-1 to TRBJ1-1; 10 nucleotides align to TRBD1. The V segment lost 3 bases and the J segment 0 bases; nucleotides outside the gene matches: 7. The length of the CDR3 is 17 residues. In germline, CDR1 is MGHRA, CDR2 YSYEKL. The CDR3 spells CASSHPGQGVVNTEAFF. DNA for the CDR3: TGCGCCAGCAGCCACCCCGGACAGGGGGTGGTGAACACTGAAGCTTTCTTT.

A word on this clonotype: Just one base apart from a much larger clone, this may be a read error. This CDR3 is missing its conserved last phenylalanine or tryptophan, likely due to a read error. The rearrangement uses TRBV7-9 and TRBJ2-1; 16 bases align to TRBD2. CDR1 and CDR2 (germline): SEHNR, FQNEAQ (reference sequence). This CDR3 contains 18 residues. V was clipped by 4 bases and J by 5 bases; unmatched bases: 8. CDR3 loop: CASSSGLAGGYLHNEQFL. The CDR3 nucleotides are TGTGCCAGCAGCTCGGGACTAGCGGGGGGGTATCTCCACAATGAGCAGTTCTTA.

In its sample, this clonotype was seen a few times. This chain connects TRBV2 to TRBJ2-7; D gene unclear. The CDR3 sequence is 12 residues long. Trimming took 6 bases from V and 3 from J, leaving 9 bases between them. Germline-derived CDR1 and CDR2 are SNHLY and FYNNEI. The CDR3 DNA reads TGTGCCAGCAGGCCAACGGGCTACGAGCAGTACTTC. Its protein product is CASRPTGYEQYF. Filled out from reference TRBV2 and TRBJ2-7, the complete variable domain reads EPEVTQTPSHQVTQMGQEVILRCVPISNHLYFYWYRQILGQKVEFLVSFYNNEISEKSEIFDDQFSVERPDGSNFTLKIRSTKLEDSAMYFCASRPTGYEQYFGPGTRLTVT.

The chain combines TRBV5-4 with TRBJ1-2; D is perhaps TRBD1 (5 bases). The CDR3 totals 15 residues. With 0 bases removed from V and 1 base from J, the gap between germline ends came to 10 bases. Germline loops: CDR1 SGHNT, CDR2 YYREEE (reference sequence). The CDR3 DNA is TGTGCCAGCAGCTTGGGACAGCAGAGTAACTATGGCTACACCTTC. Translation gives CASSLGQQSNYGYTF. Using reference TRBV5-4 and TRBJ1-2 for the parts outside the CDR3, the full variable domain is ETGVTQSPTHLIKTRGQQVTLRCSSQSGHNTVSWYQQALGQGPQFIFQYYREEENGRGNFPPRFSGLQFPNYSSELNVNALELDDSALYLCASSLGQQSNYGYTFGSGTRLTVV.

This clonotype was counted at least ten times. This chain links TRBV7-9 with TRBJ1-1; 7 nucleotides agree with TRBD1. The germline CDR1 and CDR2 sequences are SEHNR and FQNEAQ (reference sequence). V shed 5 bases and J 1 base; nucleotides not matched to a gene: 4. There are 14 residues in the CDR3. CDR3 nucleotide sequence: TGTGCCAGCAGCGACCGGGACAGGAACACTGAAGCTTTCTTT. This gives the protein CASSDRDRNTEAFF.

Comment on this clonotype: A clone one base away is much larger, so this may be a read error. The chain carries TRBV4-1 and TRBJ2-7; no clear D gene. Germline CDR1 is MGHRA and CDR2 is YSYEKL. Trimming left V 0 bases short and J 4 bases short, with 19 bases between. The CDR3 is made up of 17 amino acids. The CDR3 protein is CASSQDRTEAFKYEQYF. CDR3 bases: TGCGCCAGCAGCCAAGATCGAACAGAGGCCTTTAAGTACGAGCAGTACTTC.

The V gene is TRBV7-3, the J gene TRBJ2-3; no clear D. This CDR3 spans 13 amino acids. The V end lost 1 base, the J end lost 4 bases, and 6 bases lay between the germline ends. Germline lookup yields CDR1 SGHTA and CDR2 FQGTGA. The CDR3 is CASSLMRSDTQYF. In DNA form, the CDR3 reads TGTGCCAGCAGCTTAATGAGGTCAGATACGCAGTATTTT.

This clonotype was seen a handful of times. V is TRBV11-3 and J is TRBJ2-7; 7 bases agree with TRBD2. V lost 3 bases to trimming and J lost 2 bases; unmatched junction nucleotides: 4. Germline-derived CDR1 and CDR2 are SGHNT and YENEEA. CDR3 length equals 14 residues. The CDR3 bases are TGTGCCAGCAGCTTGAGCGGGGCCCCCTACGAGCAGTACTTC. The encoded protein is CASSLSGAPYEQYF.

The sample holds many counts of this clonotype. The chain is built from TRBV7-9 and TRBJ2-7; D is perhaps TRBD1 (6 bases). V was pared by 5 bases and J by 3 bases, with 17 bases between. Looked up from germline, CDR1 is SEHNR and CDR2 is FQNEAQ (reference sequence). The CDR3 is 15 residues long. The CDR3 reads CASSRTGLFNYEQYF. The CDR3 DNA is TGTGCCAGCAGCCGAACAGGGTTATTTAACTACGAGCAGTACTTC.

This clonotype has a count of ten or more. V is TRBV7-9 and J is TRBJ2-5; possible D gene TRBD1, 5 bases. V lost 5 bases and J 7 bases, leaving 26 bases between the germline ends. Per the germline V gene, CDR1 is SEHNR and CDR2 is FQNEAQ (reference sequence). The CDR3 totals 17 residues. The CDR3, as DNA: TGTGCCAGCAGCCCTACCACAGGTGGGCCAAAGAAGGTGACCCAGTACTTC. Protein sequence: CASSPTTGGPKKVTQYF. The complete variable domain, with remaining parts taken from reference TRBV7-9 and TRBJ2-5, reads DTGVSQNPRHKITKRGQNVTFRCDPISEHNRLYWYRQTLGQGPEFLTYFQNEAQLEKSRLLSDRFSAERPKGSFSTLEIQRTEQGDSAMYLCASSPTTGGPKKVTQYFGPGTRLLVL.

This clonotype was picked up many times. The chain links TRBV7-9 to TRBJ1-2; D unresolved. Germline V gives CDR1 SEHNR, CDR2 FQNEAQ (reference sequence). The CDR3 length is 13 residues. Trimming stripped 7 bases from V and 6 bases from J, with 15 bases between. CDR3 amino acids: CASTPKTPHGYTF. The CDR3, as DNA: TGTGCCAGCACCCCAAAAACGCCCCATGGCTACACCTTC. Together with reference TRBV7-9 and TRBJ1-2, the CDR3 gives the full variable domain: DTGVSQNPRHKITKRGQNVTFRCDPISEHNRLYWYRQTLGQGPEFLTYFQNEAQLEKSRLLSDRFSAERPKGSFSTLEIQRTEQGDSAMYLCASTPKTPHGYTFGSGTRLTVV.

The V gene is TRBV5-4, the J gene TRBJ2-1; 8 nucleotides match TRBD2. Trimming took 3 bases from V and 6 from J; bases not matched to a gene: 8. Germline V gene data show CDR1 as SGHNT and CDR2 as YYREEE (reference sequence). The CDR3 runs 15 residues. The DNA for the CDR3 is TGTGCCAGCAGCTCCCCCAGCGGGAGTTCCAATGAGCAGTTCTTC. Translation: CASSSPSGSSNEQFF.

This clonotype was counted a few times. This sequence joins TRBV28 and TRBJ1-6, with 7 bases fitting TRBD1. This CDR3 spans 15 amino acids. After removal of 2 bases from V and 9 bases from J, the junction contained 7 bases not matched to a gene. The V gene's germline CDR1 is MDHEN and CDR2 SYDVKM. This CDR3 is CASSLGGGAASPLHF. For the CDR3, the DNA is TGTGCCAGCAGTTTAGGAGGGGGCGCCGCTTCACCCCTCCACTTT.

The V call is TRBV27, the J call TRBJ1-4, with unresolved D. This CDR3 is built from 13 residues. The V gene's germline CDR1 is MNHEY and CDR2 SMNVEV (reference sequence). Deletions cut 2 bases from V and 5 bases from J, with 6 bases between. The CDR3 here is CASSLVANEKLFF. The CDR3 DNA reads TGTGCCAGCAGTTTAGTGGCGAATGAAAAACTGTTTTTT.